This T cell receptor (beta chain) was documented in a study of blood T cell repertoires in COVID-19 (dated by TCRdb to about 2020). About the study as a whole: Samples covering the acute and convalescent phases of COVID-19 were provided by collaborators in the United States, Italy and Spain. The material from the prospective study consisted of cDNA or gDNA derived from T cells, B-cell-depleted T cells, or PBMCs. Deeply sampled blood TCRbeta repertoires from subjects exposed to, actively infected with, or recovered from COVID-19 were included in the dataset. The repertoires were released in a freely available public database intended as a resource for research on the immune response to SARS-CoV-2. Samples came from the ongoing ImmuneRACE study (first 160 participants) plus 1,254 subjects from 6 global collaborators. A de-identified subject ID, COVID-19 status, age in years and sex were almost always included in the sample metadata. HLA class I and class II types, where available, came from metadata supplied by the sample provider rather than from assay-based typing. Summary of the overall study and its limitations: The quantity of clinical and demographic metadata differed by source and by participant and was supplied without curation.

Notes on this clone: It lacks a known antigen. No quality values exist for individual bases; no much larger clone is one base distant.

The immunoSEQ Assay, a bias-controlled multiplex PCR, was used to amplify TCRbeta CDR3 regions from genomic DNA. The study's processing was this. Nucleated cell counts per sample were estimated from amplification of reference gene primers within the assay. Sequence reads were collapsed and filtered to measure the absolute abundance of every unique TCRbeta CDR3 rearrangement. For each sample, productive Simpson clonality was calculated as the square root of Simpson's diversity index across productive rearrangements. TCRdb retrieved this table from immuneACCESS and kept in-frame rearrangements only. Not all clones are present; in checked studies, unresolved V genes account for under half, and no reason is known for the remainder. The V and J calls and clone size are taken from that table; D and trimming were inferred from the DNA. This sample comprises under 350,000 clones, around 89% of them detected only once. The top ten clones comprise approximately 4.2% of the sample.

Collaborating institutions collected whole blood in K2EDTA tubes following their own protocols. For TCRbeta analysis, collaborators shipped samples as frozen whole blood, isolated PBMCs, or DNA extracted from either of those sample types. The CDR3, from cysteine to phenylalanine, totals 16 residues. Of all the DNA, just the CDR3 is kept, 48 bases in frame from base 1. Looking up the germline V gene yields CDR1 MNHNS and CDR2 SASEGT. Germline trimming: 4 bases from V, 4 bases from J; junction bases outside gene matches: 6. What was sequenced was peripheral blood. This receptor was taken from a man aged 40-49 years with acute or convalescent COVID-19. The rearranged segments are TRBV6-1 and TRBJ2-2; TRBD1 aligns with 10 central bases. The DNA sequence reads TGTGCCAGCAGTGGCAGACAGGGGGCCGGCACCGGGGAGCTGTTTTTT. This is translated as CASSGRQGAGTGELFF.